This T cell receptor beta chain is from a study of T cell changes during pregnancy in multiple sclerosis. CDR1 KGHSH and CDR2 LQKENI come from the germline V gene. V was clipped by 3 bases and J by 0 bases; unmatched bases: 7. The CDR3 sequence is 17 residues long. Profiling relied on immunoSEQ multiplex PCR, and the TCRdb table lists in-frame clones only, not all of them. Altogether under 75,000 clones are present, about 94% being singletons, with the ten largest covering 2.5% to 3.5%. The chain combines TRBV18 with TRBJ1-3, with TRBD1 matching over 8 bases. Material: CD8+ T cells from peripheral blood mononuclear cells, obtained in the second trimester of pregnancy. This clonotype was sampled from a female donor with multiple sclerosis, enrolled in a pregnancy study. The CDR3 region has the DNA TGTGCCAGCTCACCTTCCGCAGGGGGCAGCTCTGGAAACACCATATATTTT. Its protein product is CASSPSAGGSSGNTIYF.